One and the same sample provided the 15 T cell receptor beta chains below, sequenced in a study of blood T cell repertoires in COVID-19. Sequenced by immunoSEQ multiplex PCR; TCRdb stores in-frame clones only, minus some. Here the sample spans about 170,000 clones, around 87% being singletons. The sequenced sample consisted of peripheral blood. Every receptor here comes from an elderly woman with COVID-19, enrolled during active disease.

The J gene is TRBJ1-6, the V gene TRBV4-2, with D possibly being TRBD1 (6 bases). Germline V lookup: CDR1 LGHNA, CDR2 YNFKEQ. The CDR3 runs 14 residues. Trimming cost V 0 bases and J 12 bases, with 12 bases left between them. The CDR3 DNA follows: TGTGCCAGCAGCCAAGATAGGGGGACACTACCCCTCCACTTT. It translates to CASSQDRGTLPLHF.

This chain uses TRBV2 with TRBJ1-5; perhaps TRBD1 as D (5 bases). From germline, CDR1 is SNHLY and CDR2 FYNNEI. This CDR3 spans 13 amino acids. Between the trimmed V and J ends, which lost 7 bases and 4 bases, there was a span of 11 bases. CDR3 region: CASNLGLNQPQHF. Here the CDR3 DNA reads TGTGCCAGCAACCTGGGACTTAATCAGCCCCAGCATTTT.

The J gene is TRBJ2-1, the V gene TRBV6-2 or TRBV6-3; a possible D gene is TRBD2 (6 bases). From germline, CDR1 is MNHEY and CDR2 SVGEGT. The CDR3 spans 14 residues. With 0 bases removed from V and 7 bases from J, the gap between germline ends came to 10 bases. The CDR3 coding sequence is TGTGCCAGCAGTTACTCTCCTAGCGCGAATGAGCAGTTCTTC. Translated: CASSYSPSANEQFF.

The chain employs TRBV6-6 and TRBJ2-7; 8 bases align to TRBD2. V gave up 0 bases and J gave up 7 bases; unmatched junction bases: 5. This CDR3 contains 14 residues. Looked up from germline, CDR1 is MNHNY and CDR2 is SVGAGI (reference sequence). The CDR3 protein is CASSYSGLAGEQYF. Written as DNA, the CDR3 is TGTGCCAGCAGTTACTCCGGACTAGCAGGGGAGCAGTACTTC.

The chain employs TRBV5-1 and TRBJ1-4; tentative D call: TRBD1 (5 bases). CDR1 is SGHRS and CDR2 is YFSETQ in the germline V gene. The length of the CDR3 is 14 residues. Trimming took off 2 bases at V and 8 bases at J, with 13 bases between the two ends. CDR3 sequence: CASSLGGVDEKLFF. The DNA of the CDR3 is TGCGCCAGCAGCTTAGGAGGGGTGGACGAAAAACTGTTTTTT.

The chain links TRBV27 to TRBJ2-7, with 11 positions matching TRBD2. Germline trimming cut 7 bases from V and 5 bases from J; bases unmatched to any gene: 7. Germline CDR1 MNHEY, CDR2 SMNVEV (reference sequence). CDR3 length equals 14 residues. DNA for the CDR3: TGTGCCAGCAATCGACTAGCGGGAACTCACGAGCAGTACTTC. Amino acids: CASNRLAGTHEQYF.

The V call is TRBV21-1, the J call TRBJ2-2; no check of the table's D call, TRBD1, against the DNA was made. TRBV21-1 is noted as a pseudogene. CDR3 size: 15 residues. CDR3 in DNA: TGTGCCAGCATCCCAGGGGGACAGAACACCGGGGAGCTGTTTTTT. This codes for CASIPGGQNTGELFF.

This clone was seen more than once but under ten times. The chain combines TRBV29-1 with TRBJ1-5; possible D gene TRBD1, 5 bases. V dropped 1 base and J dropped 3 bases, with 10 bases sitting between them. The CDR3 runs to 14 residues. From germline, CDR1 is SQVTM and CDR2 ANQGSEA. CDR3 protein: CSVEGTTHNQPQHF. The CDR3 nucleotides are TGCAGCGTTGAAGGGACAACACACAATCAGCCCCAGCATTTT.

This chain links TRBV5-1 with TRBJ2-4, with D perhaps TRBD1 (6 bases). CDR1 and CDR2 from the germline V gene are SGHRS and YFSETQ. This CDR3 region has 17 residues. V was pared by 2 bases and J by 0 bases, with 15 bases between. The CDR3 is CASSFGDTSIAKNIQYF. The CDR3 DNA is TGCGCCAGCAGCTTCGGGGACACCTCAATAGCCAAAAACATTCAGTACTTC.

V usage is TRBV11-2 and J usage is TRBJ1-6, with D unresolved. CDR3 size: 14 residues. Trimming removed 1 base from V and 9 bases from J, with 10 bases in between. From germline, CDR1 is SGHAT and CDR2 FQNNGV. CDR3 DNA sequence: TGTGCCAGCAGCTTAGTGGGAGTCAGTTCACCCCTCCACTTT. It specifies CASSLVGVSSPLHF.

The CDR3 DNA reads TGTGCCAGCAGCCAACCCGGGGGGTTTCCGCGCCCAGATACGCAGTATTTT. Protein product: CASSQPGGFPRPDTQYF. The genes are TRBV3-1 (or the pseudogene TRBV3-2) and TRBJ2-3; 7 bases match TRBD2. This CDR3 has 17 residues. V shed 2 bases, J shed 4 bases, and the junction held 12 bases outside the gene matches. The germline V gene encodes CDR1 LGHDT and CDR2 YNNKEL (reference sequence).

The chain carries TRBV5-1 and TRBJ1-2; the match to TRBD1 covers 9 bases. Germline loops: CDR1 SGHRS, CDR2 YFSETQ. Unmatched junction bases numbered 3, after V lost 3 bases and J lost 6 bases. This CDR3 spans 13 amino acids. The CDR3 loop reads CASSWGQGDGYTF. CDR3 DNA: TGCGCCAGCAGCTGGGGACAGGGAGATGGCTACACCTTC.

The chain combines TRBV27 with TRBJ2-3; TRBD1 agrees at 9 bases. The CDR3 length is 13 residues. CDR1 MNHEY and CDR2 SMNVEV come from the germline V gene (reference sequence). V was pared by 6 bases and J by 6 bases, with 4 bases of the junction left unmatched. The CDR3 nucleotides are TGTGCCAGCAGGACAGGGGGACTGGATACGCAGTATTTT. It translates to CASRTGGLDTQYF.

This clone was picked up one time. The V call is TRBV3-1 (or the pseudogene TRBV3-2), the J call TRBJ1-1; 7 nucleotides match TRBD1. This CDR3 is built from 18 residues. Germline CDR1 is LGHDT and CDR2 is YNNKEL (reference sequence). Trimming cost V 4 bases and J 3 bases; bases outside gene matches: 17. This CDR3 reads CASSPERQGVGGYTEAFF. The CDR3 nucleotides are TGTGCCAGCAGCCCCGAAAGACAGGGAGTGGGTGGTTACACTGAAGCTTTCTTT.

J is TRBJ1-5 and V is TRBV7-2; D unresolved. CDR1 SGHTA and CDR2 FQGNSA come from the germline V gene. The CDR3 runs 13 residues. V gave up 1 base and J gave up 5 bases, with 6 bases separating them. CDR3 loop: CASSLVEDQPQHF. The CDR3 DNA reads TGTGCCAGCAGCTTAGTGGAGGATCAGCCCCAGCATTTT.